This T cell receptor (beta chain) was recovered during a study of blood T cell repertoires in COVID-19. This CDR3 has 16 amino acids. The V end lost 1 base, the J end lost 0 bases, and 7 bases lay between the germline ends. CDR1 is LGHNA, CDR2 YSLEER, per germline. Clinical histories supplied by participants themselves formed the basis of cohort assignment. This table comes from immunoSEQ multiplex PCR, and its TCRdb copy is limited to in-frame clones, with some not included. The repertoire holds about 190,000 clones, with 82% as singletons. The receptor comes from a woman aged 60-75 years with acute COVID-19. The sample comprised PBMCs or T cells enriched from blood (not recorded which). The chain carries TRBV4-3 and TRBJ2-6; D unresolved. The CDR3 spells CASSQGRTSGANVLTF. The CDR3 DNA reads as TGCGCCAGCAGCCAAGGGAGAACCTCTGGGGCCAACGTCCTGACTTTC.